These T cell receptor beta chains were read from a single sample in a study of response to subunit inactivated influenza vaccine. MiXCR, run by TCRdb on the RT-PCR reads, gives a single entry per CDR3 protein. Of a few hundred thousand distinct CDR3 sequences in the sample, 13% to 15% were seen once. The material was PBMCs from blood, obtained 12 days after vaccination. These TCRs come from a man over 45 who received an inactivated influenza vaccine. The CDR3 runs from the conserved cysteine through the conserved F or W. Each record gives: V gene, J gene, D gene, CDR3 protein. D genes are given only for firm matches.

v_call: TRBV27; j_call: TRBJ1-5; d_call: -; cdr3_aa: CASSTLQGGNQPQHF
v_call: TRBV20-1; j_call: TRBJ2-3; d_call: -; cdr3_aa: CSARDGGRDLITDTQYF
v_call: TRBV20-1; j_call: TRBJ2-7; d_call: -; cdr3_aa: CSAPKSGGVYEQYF
v_call: TRBV20-1; j_call: TRBJ2-1; d_call: TRBD2; cdr3_aa: CSARTSGGAFENEQFF
v_call: TRBV29-1; j_call: TRBJ1-1; d_call: TRBD1; cdr3_aa: CSAAVGTGDVAAFF
v_call: TRBV29-1; j_call: TRBJ2-7; d_call: -; cdr3_aa: CSVEEDSRTNEQYF
v_call: TRBV12-3/TRBV12-4; j_call: TRBJ1-5; d_call: -; cdr3_aa: CASRRGFSNQPQHF
v_call: TRBV12-3/TRBV12-4; j_call: TRBJ2-5; d_call: -; cdr3_aa: CASSLLGGQETQYF
v_call: TRBV29-1; j_call: TRBJ2-5; d_call: -; cdr3_aa: CSVDSGAGRETQYF
v_call: TRBV3-1; j_call: TRBJ2-1; d_call: -; cdr3_aa: CASSSSGTLYNEQFF
v_call: TRBV18; j_call: TRBJ2-6; d_call: TRBD1; cdr3_aa: CARSQRSGDSYRSGANVLTF
v_call: TRBV21-1; j_call: TRBJ1-1; d_call: -; cdr3_aa: CASNMQGRPEAFF
v_call: TRBV29-1; j_call: TRBJ2-5; d_call: TRBD2; cdr3_aa: CSVDLLADQETQYF
v_call: TRBV14; j_call: TRBJ2-5; d_call: -; cdr3_aa: CASRAWAQETQYF
v_call: TRBV5-6; j_call: TRBJ1-1; d_call: -; cdr3_aa: CASLIDRSNTEAFF
v_call: TRBV5-1; j_call: TRBJ1-1; d_call: TRBD1; cdr3_aa: CASSLGDREFSEAFF
v_call: TRBV3-1; j_call: TRBJ2-7; d_call: -; cdr3_aa: CASSQGGSFSYEQYF
v_call: TRBV12-3/TRBV12-4; j_call: TRBJ2-7; d_call: TRBD1; cdr3_aa: CASSIRTGGLYEQYF
v_call: TRBV6-5; j_call: TRBJ2-7; d_call: -; cdr3_aa: CASSYRQEQYF
v_call: TRBV5-1; j_call: TRBJ2-3; d_call: TRBD1; cdr3_aa: CASSWGTGGPTDTQYF
v_call: TRBV4-3; j_call: TRBJ2-1; d_call: TRBD2; cdr3_aa: CASSQGTLGLAGTGYEQFF
v_call: TRBV2; j_call: TRBJ2-1; d_call: TRBD2; cdr3_aa: CASSGTKAGYNEQFF
v_call: TRBV12-3/TRBV12-4; j_call: TRBJ2-1; d_call: -; cdr3_aa: CASSHRQKPYNEQFF
v_call: TRBV6-2/TRBV6-3; j_call: TRBJ1-2; d_call: -; cdr3_aa: CASSSSIAEVFYGYTF
v_call: TRBV12-3/TRBV12-4; j_call: TRBJ2-7; d_call: TRBD1; cdr3_aa: CASTKGQEEQYF